Below, 23 T cell receptor beta chains from the same sample are listed, as sequenced in a study of blood T cell repertoires in COVID-19. The assay was immunoSEQ multiplex PCR, and TCRdb's table has in-frame clones only and misses some. Among roughly 70,000 clones listed, more than 90% were seen once. Sequencing used peripheral blood. The receptor source for this set is a human donor with active COVID-19. The donor label of this sample is uncertain.

This chain links TRBV11-2 with TRBJ2-7; perhaps TRBD2 as D (6 bases). This CDR3 has 17 residues. V shed 5 bases and J shed 2 bases, with 22 bases lying between them. Per the germline V gene, CDR1 is SGHAT and CDR2 is FQNNGV. The CDR3 protein is CASSIIRRGDRTYEQYF. The CDR3 nucleotides are TGTGCCAGCAGCATAATAAGGAGGGGAGACAGAACCTACGAGCAGTACTTC.

The V call is TRBV7-9, the J call TRBJ1-4; TRBD1 agrees at 7 bases. Germline lookup yields CDR1 SEHNR and CDR2 FQNEAQ (reference sequence). J gave up 3 bases and V 5 bases, and 9 bases lay outside the gene matches. CDR3 length: 16 amino acids. The CDR3 sequence: CASSPQTGTANEKLFF. The DNA of the CDR3 is TGTGCCAGCAGCCCGCAGACCGGGACAGCTAATGAAAAACTGTTTTTT.

This chain links TRBV30 with TRBJ1-1, with no clear D. Trimming took off 3 bases at V and 0 bases at J, with 8 bases between the two ends. CDR3 length: 13 amino acids. Germline CDR1 and CDR2: GTSNPN and SVGIG (reference sequence). For the CDR3, the DNA is TGTGCCTGGAGCGTCGGTATGAACACTGAAGCTTTCTTT. Amino acids: CAWSVGMNTEAFF.

This clone was picked up one time. The CDR3 is CASSWTGTSYEQYF. The DNA for the CDR3 is TGTGCCAGCAGTTGGACGGGAACCTCCTACGAGCAGTACTTC. V usage is TRBV28 and J usage is TRBJ2-7; perhaps TRBD2 as D (5 bases). CDR1 is MDHEN and CDR2 is SYDVKM in the germline V gene. The CDR3 consists of 14 residues. V was pared by 4 bases and J by 0 bases, with 10 bases between.

The CDR3 region is CATSTRQGAEAFF. CDR3 DNA: TGTGCCACCAGCACAAGACAGGGGGCTGAAGCTTTCTTT. This sequence joins TRBV15 and TRBJ1-1; TRBD1 aligns across 9 bases. Germline loops: CDR1 LNHNV, CDR2 YYDKDF (reference sequence). This CDR3 has 13 amino acids. Trimming cost V 4 bases and J 6 bases; bases outside gene matches: 3.

The gene calls are TRBV28 and TRBJ2-7, with D maybe TRBD1 (6 bases). Germline V gene lookup returns CDR1 MDHEN and CDR2 SYDVKM. The CDR3 length is 16 residues. Trimming left V 6 bases short and J 4 bases short, with 22 bases between. CDR3 nucleotide sequence: TGTGCCAGCAGATCTGGCGTCAGGGGCCTTGGGTACGAGCAGTACTTC. This encodes CASRSGVRGLGYEQYF.

The chain recombines TRBV6-5 with TRBJ2-1; the D gene is possibly TRBD2 (7 bases). The germline gives CDR1 MNHEY, CDR2 SVGAGI. The ends were cut back, 7 bases at V and 0 bases at J, with 10 bases in the middle. The CDR3 covers 14 residues. DNA for the CDR3: TGTGCCAGCAAGGGGGGGGACTCCTACAATGAGCAGTTCTTC. This gives the protein CASKGGDSYNEQFF.

The rearrangement joins TRBV2 to TRBJ2-3; D may be TRBD1 (6 bases). Germline CDR1 is SNHLY and CDR2 is FYNNEI. Trimming shortened V by 3 bases and J by 2 bases, and 12 bases separated the two germline ends. The CDR3 runs 15 residues. The CDR3 DNA reads as TGTGCCAGCAGTGAGTGGCAGGGGTCCACAGATACGCAGTATTTT. Encoded protein: CASSEWQGSTDTQYF.

The chain is built from TRBV28 and TRBJ1-2; 7 bases are a match to TRBD1. J gave up 4 bases and V 6 bases, and 8 bases lay outside the gene matches. The CDR3 spans 14 residues. Germline assignment: CDR1 MDHEN and CDR2 SYDVKM. As DNA, the CDR3 is TGTGCCAGCAGGCGGGACAGTTCCATCTATGGCTACACCTTC. It translates to CASRRDSSIYGYTF.

V is TRBV25-1 and J is TRBJ1-5; TRBD1 aligns across 10 bases. The J segment lost 9 bases and the V segment lost 6 bases, leaving 8 bases of the junction unmatched. Germline CDR1 reads MGHDK; CDR2 reads SYGVNS. The length of the CDR3 is 14 residues. CDR3 coding DNA: TGTGCCAGCAGCCCGGGACAGGGGATGCGGCCCCAGCATTTT. It translates to CASSPGQGMRPQHF.

This sequence joins TRBV12-3 or TRBV12-4 and TRBJ1-2; D gene unclear. V dropped 2 bases and J dropped 1 base, with 2 bases sitting between them. The CDR3 length is 12 residues. For the CDR3, the DNA is TGTGCCAGCAGTTTACGTAACTATGGCTACACCTTC. It codes for CASSLRNYGYTF.

The genes are TRBV3-1 (or the pseudogene TRBV3-2) and TRBJ2-1, with 10 nucleotides matching TRBD2. The CDR3 spans 17 residues. Germline V gene data show CDR1 as LGHDT and CDR2 as YNNKEL (reference sequence). V lost 1 base, J lost 1 base, and 4 bases stayed unmatched. The DNA of the CDR3 is TGTGCCAGCAGCCAAGCCCATAGCGGGAGGTCCTACAATGAGCAGTTCTTC. This gives the protein CASSQAHSGRSYNEQFF.

In nucleotides, the CDR3 is TGTGCCAGCAGCCGCCTTTCAGGGGATGGCTACACCTTC. Its translation is CASSRLSGDGYTF. The chain carries TRBV14 and TRBJ1-2; possible D gene TRBD1, 6 bases. The V and J ends lost 4 bases and 6 bases respectively, with 12 bases between them. This CDR3 region has 13 residues. Germline loops: CDR1 SGHDN, CDR2 FVKESK.

The chain uses TRBV6-5 and TRBJ1-5; D might be TRBD1 (5 bases). V gave up 0 bases and J gave up 2 bases, with 8 bases separating them. CDR1 and CDR2 (germline): MNHEY, SVGAGI. The CDR3 has 15 amino acids. The CDR3 coding sequence is TGTGCCAGCAGTTACTCGGCCAGGGGCAATCAGCCCCAGCATTTT. Translated: CASSYSARGNQPQHF.

This rearrangement joins TRBV28 to TRBJ1-3, with 7 bases identical to TRBD1. The V and J ends lost 8 bases and 4 bases, in that order; junction bases with no gene match: 8. This CDR3 is built from 14 residues. Looked up from germline, CDR1 is MDHEN and CDR2 is SYDVKM. The CDR3 spells CASGRGTEGNTIYF. The CDR3 DNA sequence: TGTGCCAGCGGGAGAGGGACAGAGGGAAACACCATATATTTT.

This clone occurred a few times. V usage is TRBV9 and J usage is TRBJ2-5; 7 nucleotides align to TRBD2. CDR1 is SGDLS and CDR2 is YYNGEE in the germline V gene. The length of the CDR3 is 15 residues. V was clipped by 0 bases and J by 4 bases; unmatched bases: 6. Here the CDR3 reads CASSVAGGSGETQYF. In nucleotides, the CDR3 is TGTGCCAGCAGCGTAGCTGGCGGGAGTGGAGAGACCCAGTACTTC. The whole variable domain, remainder taken from reference TRBV9 and TRBJ2-5, is DSGVTQTPKHLITATGQRVTLRCSPRSGDLSVYWYQQSLDQGLQFLIQYYNGEERAKGNILERFSAQQFPDLHSELNLSSLELGDSALYFCASSVAGGSGETQYFGPGTRLLVL.

The chain joins TRBV27 to TRBJ1-1; weak D call: TRBD1 (5 bases). CDR1 is MNHEY and CDR2 is SMNVEV in the germline V gene (reference sequence). The CDR3 covers 11 residues. The CDR3 region has the DNA TGTGTTACGGGGGTAGGTAATGAAGCTTTCTTT. Translating gives CVTGVGNEAFF.

This clone was detected once. The chain joins TRBV5-6 to TRBJ2-2, with 7 bases matching TRBD2. Germline CDR1 and CDR2: SGHDT and YYEEEE. V gave up 2 bases and J gave up 4 bases; unmatched junction bases: 8. The CDR3 loop spans 16 amino acids. The CDR3 loop reads CASSFRGSPATGELFF. The CDR3, as DNA: TGTGCCAGCAGCTTCCGCGGGAGCCCGGCCACCGGGGAGCTGTTTTTT.

The V call is TRBV27, the J call TRBJ1-5; a weak D match, TRBD1 (6 bases). The V gene lost 5 bases and the J gene lost 2 bases, with 13 bases spanning the gap. CDR3 length: 15 residues. Looked up from germline, CDR1 is MNHEY and CDR2 is SMNVEV (reference sequence). The CDR3 region has the DNA TGTGCCAGCAGTGTGCAGGGGCCCGGCAATCAGCCCCAGCATTTT. This translates into CASSVQGPGNQPQHF.

The chain employs TRBV7-8 and TRBJ1-4; 7 nucleotides agree with TRBD1. The germline CDR1 and CDR2 sequences are SGHVS and FQNEAQ. V was clipped by 4 bases and J by 3 bases; unmatched bases: 5. The CDR3 length is 15 residues. The CDR3 DNA reads as TGTGCCAGCAGCTATAGAGGACAGGCTAATGAAAAACTGTTTTTT. It translates to CASSYRGQANEKLFF.

The V call is TRBV24-1, the J call TRBJ1-4, with a weak D call TRBD1 (5 bases). The length of the CDR3 is 13 residues. The V end lost 6 bases, the J end lost 5 bases, and 9 bases lay between the germline ends. In germline, CDR1 is KGHDR, CDR2 SFDVKD. Here the CDR3 DNA reads TGTGCCACCAGTAGGGGAAAGAATGAAAAACTGTTTTTT. Protein: CATSRGKNEKLFF.

The chain recombines TRBV27 with TRBJ2-7, with D hard to call. Germline CDR1 reads MNHEY; CDR2 reads SMNVEV (reference sequence). CDR3 length: 11 amino acids. The germline V and J ends were trimmed by 6 bases and 3 bases, with 6 bases remaining between them. For the CDR3, the DNA is TGTGCCAGCAGCCCTCGCTACGAGCAGTACTTC. Translation gives CASSPRYEQYF.

V is TRBV18 and J is TRBJ1-4, with D unclear. The CDR3 has 15 amino acids. Germline V gene data show CDR1 as KGHSH and CDR2 as LQKENI. The V end lost 2 bases, the J end lost 2 bases, and 9 bases lay between the germline ends. The DNA for the CDR3 is TGTGCCAGCTCACCATGGACGGGGACTAATGAAAAACTGTTTTTT. This translates into CASSPWTGTNEKLFF.